This entry lists 6 T cell receptor beta chains sequenced from one sample in a study of shared clonotypes between healthy human individuals. TCRdb's copy holds only in-frame clones and misses some; the assay was immunoSEQ multiplex PCR. The table shows about 550,000 clones, with around 95% occurring only once. Naive CD8 populations comprised CD45RO-negative cells positively selected for CCR7, excluding terminally differentiated effector memory CD45RA+ cells. Sample: naive CD8+ T cells sorted from blood. These TCRs come from a woman aged 30 to 39 in good health.

The CDR3 DNA reads as TGCAGCGTTGCGGGTTTGGGGCGGGAGGGCCGAGGTACAGATACGCAGTATTTT. This codes for CSVAGLGREGRGTDTQYF. J is TRBJ2-3 and V is TRBV29-1; 9 nucleotides agree with TRBD2. Germline-derived CDR1 and CDR2 are SQVTM and ANQGSEA. CDR3 length: 18 residues. J was trimmed by 3 bases and V by 4 bases; bases with no gene match: 17.

The V and J genes are TRBV19 and TRBJ1-5; D is ambiguous. This CDR3 comprises 16 residues. Trimming removed 7 bases from V and 0 bases from J, with 16 bases in between. Per germline, CDR1 LNHDA and CDR2 SQIVND (reference sequence). The CDR3 reads CASTPHLLYSNQPQHF. The CDR3 bases are TGTGCCAGTACCCCACACCTTCTGTATAGCAATCAGCCCCAGCATTTT.

V usage is TRBV29-1 and J usage is TRBJ2-7, with D tentatively TRBD2 (6 bases). Germline values: CDR1 SQVTM, CDR2 ANQGSEA. The V end was cut by 4 bases, the J end by 6 bases, with 13 bases between. The CDR3 length is 12 residues. CDR3 bases: TGCAGCGTTGCCGGGAGTCTCTCCGAGCAGTACTTC. It encodes CSVAGSLSEQYF.

The rearrangement links TRBV10-3 to TRBJ2-7; perhaps TRBD2 as D (5 bases). Trimming stripped 2 bases from V and 4 bases from J, with 15 bases between. The CDR3 totals 15 residues. Germline CDR1 and CDR2: ENHRY and SYGVKD. CDR3 DNA sequence: TGTGCCATCAGTGAGAAGAGCGGAGTCAGTTACGAGCAGTACTTC. The encoded protein is CAISEKSGVSYEQYF.

The chain recombines TRBV5-6 with TRBJ2-7; possible D gene TRBD2, 5 bases. The length of the CDR3 is 16 residues. Germline loops: CDR1 SGHDT, CDR2 YYEEEE. The V and J ends lost 1 base and 5 bases respectively, with 19 bases between them. The CDR3 sequence is CASSLLRRTQLDEQYF. In DNA, the CDR3 is TGTGCCAGCAGCTTGTTGAGGAGGACCCAGCTGGACGAGCAGTACTTC.

To note about this clone: This specimen includes other DNA sequences encoding the same CDR3. The V gene is TRBV15, the J gene TRBJ1-5, with no clear D. Per germline, CDR1 LNHNV and CDR2 YYDKDF (reference sequence). This CDR3 comprises 14 residues. Trimming removed 0 bases at V and 1 base at J, with 4 bases between. The CDR3 nucleotides are TGTGCCACCAGCAGAGATCTAAGCAATCAGCCCCAGCATTTT. It translates to CATSRDLSNQPQHF. Full variable domain (rest looked up from reference TRBV15 and TRBJ1-5): DAMVIQNPRYQVTQFGKPVTLSCSQTLNHNVMYWYQQKSSQAPKLLFHYYDKDFNNEADTPDNFQSRRPNTSFCFLDIRSPGLGDTAMYLCATSRDLSNQPQHFGDGTRLSIL.